This TCR beta chain is from a study of cytomegalovirus exposure and HLA in healthy donors. Whole-study context: Early released data had about 85 million unique TCRs, all coming from HLA-typed donors. Overall study findings and caveats: Some V segments, including TRBV6-2 and TRBV6-3, were excluded as indistinguishable. Highly shared variants forming one cluster were likely a sequencing artifact. TCR beta V- and J-gene trimming was later associated with a missense DCLRE1C variant.

The ends lost 0 bases at V and 0 bases at J; junction bases unmatched: 6. The germline V gene has CDR1 SGHDT and CDR2 YYEEEE. The CDR3 runs 16 residues. Remarks on this clone: Its specificity is not known.

The PCR contained 60 Vbeta and 13 Jbeta primers. Sequenced by immunoSEQ multiplex PCR; TCRdb stores in-frame clones only, minus some. The data contain 90,000 to 120,000 clones, 82% of them singletons. The sequence derives from a man aged 25-45 years in good health and CMV-seropositive. The sequencing sample was made of PBMCs. The chain is built from TRBV5-6 and TRBJ2-7, with 7 bases aligning to TRBD1. The DNA for the CDR3 is TGTGCCAGCAGCTTGGAGGGGGCGGTGAGCTCCTACGAGCAGTACTTC. This translates into CASSLEGAVSSYEQYF.